This TCR beta chain was documented in a study of post-analysis software for immune sequencing data. Broader study findings: Patients used five TRBV segments, including TRBV5-6, TRBV5-1 and TRBV20-1, more often than controls. The normalized Chao1 diversity of multiple sclerosis patients was significantly lower than that of controls.

As regards this clonotype: The target antigen is unknown.

The CDR3 covers 12 residues. V lost 6 bases and J lost 2, with 7 bases in between. Included in the TCR beta cDNA libraries were unique molecular identifiers. MiXCR was run by TCRdb on the PCR reads, yielding one entry per CDR3 protein. The table has hundreds of thousands of distinct CDR3 sequences, roughly three fifths seen once; the top ten hold over 9%. The source material was blood. The receptor was derived from a girl aged 2 to 9 with multiple sclerosis. The genes are TRBV12-3 or TRBV12-4 and TRBJ1-1; D not resolved. The CDR3 spells CASSWVNTEAFF. CDR3 coding DNA: TGTGCCAGCAGCTGGGTAAACACTGAAGCTTTCTTT.